The 24 T cell receptor beta chains given below trace back to one sample, sequenced in a study of blood T cell repertoires in COVID-19 (dated by TCRdb to the early 2020s). Library construction relied on the immunoSEQ multiplex PCR assay. Entries here come from immuneACCESS through TCRdb and include only in-frame sequences with V and J called. Some clones fail to appear in such tables; in the studies checked, an unresolved V gene covers under half of the shortfall, and the cause of the remainder is unknown. Recorded for this sample are under 250,000 clones; 85% to 90% of them occurred a single time. The leading ten clones occupy about 1.7% of the sample. Sequenced: PBMCs or T cells enriched from blood (not recorded which). The receptor source for this set is a man in his forties who had recovered from COVID-19.

The chain is built from TRBV12-3 or TRBV12-4 and TRBJ1-4, with 8 bases lining up with TRBD1. Germline trimming cut 5 bases from V and 11 bases from J; bases unmatched to any gene: 7. The CDR3 contains 13 residues. The CDR3 DNA is TGTGCCAGCAGTCCCCGGACAGGGATTAAACTGTTTTTT. As protein: CASSPRTGIKLFF.

The V gene is TRBV11-2, the J gene TRBJ1-2; D unresolved. The CDR3 runs to 13 residues. Per germline, CDR1 SGHAT and CDR2 FQNNGV. The V end was cut by 5 bases, the J end by 6 bases, with 13 bases between. This CDR3 reads CASSPQANDGYTF. The CDR3 nucleotides are TGTGCCAGCAGCCCCCAAGCGAACGATGGCTACACCTTC.

This clone was observed once. The chain carries TRBV14 and TRBJ1-3; 8 bases agree with TRBD1. Germline CDR1 reads SGHDN; CDR2 reads FVKESK. The junction had 4 bases not matched to a gene; V was cut back by 1 base and J by 2 bases. CDR3 length: 16 residues. CDR3 DNA sequence: TGTGCCAGCAGCCAAGGCGGGGACAGGCCTGGAAACACCATATATTTT. Its translation: CASSQGGDRPGNTIYF.

This clone was picked up one time. V gene TRBV5-4 combines with J gene TRBJ2-1, with D possibly TRBD2 on 6 matching bases. Germline V gene sequence: CDR1 SGHNT, CDR2 YYREEE (reference sequence). V lost 4 bases, J lost 2 bases, and 13 bases lay in between. The CDR3 has 15 amino acids. The CDR3 DNA sequence: TGTGCCAGCAGCCCCGGGACTCCCGCCTACAATGAGCAGTTCTTC. It codes for CASSPGTPAYNEQFF.

The chain links TRBV28 to TRBJ2-5; TRBD2 matches at 13 bases. V trimming: 5 bases; J trimming: 2 bases; junction bases outside the gene matches: 5. Germline CDR1 is MDHEN and CDR2 is SYDVKM. CDR3 length: 16 amino acids. CDR3 protein: CASSQGLAGWQETQYF. CDR3 coding DNA: TGTGCCAGCAGTCAGGGACTAGCGGGATGGCAAGAGACCCAGTACTTC.

The chain links TRBV2 to TRBJ1-1; D is ambiguous. The CDR3 is 15 residues long. Between the trimmed V and J ends, which lost 3 bases and 4 bases, there was a span of 15 bases. CDR1 and CDR2 from the germline V gene are SNHLY and FYNNEI. This CDR3 is CASSEERMRATEAFF. CDR3 sequence (DNA): TGTGCCAGCAGTGAGGAGAGGATGCGAGCCACTGAAGCTTTCTTT.

The chain links TRBV5-1 to TRBJ2-3; maybe TRBD1 (5 bases). Germline V gene data show CDR1 as SGHRS and CDR2 as YFSETQ. The CDR3 is 13 amino acids. The V gene lost 3 bases and the J gene lost 3 bases, with 8 bases spanning the gap. The CDR3 spells CASSSQGTDTQYF. The CDR3, as DNA: TGCGCCAGCAGCTCTCAGGGAACAGATACGCAGTATTTT.

This clone appeared a single time. V usage is TRBV14 and J usage is TRBJ1-6; D unresolved. Germline loops: CDR1 SGHDN, CDR2 FVKESK. The ends were cut back, 4 bases at V and 8 bases at J, with 6 bases in the middle. CDR3 size: 12 residues. The CDR3 nucleotides read TGTGCCAGCAGCCTTGCGGATTCACCCCTCCACTTT. Translating gives CASSLADSPLHF.

The chain combines TRBV10-3 with TRBJ2-3; 10 bases match TRBD2. This CDR3 contains 16 residues. Germline CDR1 ENHRY, CDR2 SYGVKD. With 5 bases clipped from V and 3 bases from J, the junction kept 8 bases outside the gene matches. CDR3 DNA: TGTGCCATCAGTACAGATGGACTAGCGGTTACAGATACGCAGTATTTT. This encodes CAISTDGLAVTDTQYF.

This chain links TRBV28 with TRBJ2-2, with 9 bases matching TRBD2. The CDR3 runs to 15 residues. Trimming at V came to 2 bases and at J to 4 bases, leaving 2 bases not matched to a gene. CDR1 MDHEN and CDR2 SYDVKM come from the germline V gene. For the CDR3, the DNA is TGTGCCAGCAGTTTAGCGGGAGGGCGCACCGGGGAGCTGTTTTTT. It translates to CASSLAGGRTGELFF.

The chain uses TRBV19 and TRBJ1-5, with D possibly TRBD1 on 6 matching bases. The CDR3 spans 15 residues. V shed 3 bases and J shed 6 bases, with 15 bases lying between them. Germline CDR1 reads LNHDA; CDR2 reads SQIVND (reference sequence). CDR3 DNA: TGTGCCAGTAGTATTAGGGGGGAGGGACCTCAGCCCCAGCATTTT. This encodes CASSIRGEGPQPQHF.

The genes are TRBV19 and TRBJ2-7, with 8 positions matching TRBD1. This CDR3 comprises 13 residues. The ends lost 3 bases at V and 3 bases at J; junction bases unmatched: 1. Germline CDR1 LNHDA, CDR2 SQIVND (reference sequence). CDR3 region: CASSMDRDYEQYF. CDR3 nucleotides: TGTGCCAGTAGTATGGACAGGGACTACGAGCAGTACTTC.

The rearrangement joins TRBV30 to TRBJ2-6; a possible D gene is TRBD1 (6 bases). CDR1 is GTSNPN, CDR2 SVGIG, per germline (reference sequence). The V and J ends lost 4 bases and 0 bases respectively, with 7 bases between them. This CDR3 spans 14 amino acids. The CDR3 DNA is TGTGCCTGGACAGGGGACTCTGGGGCCAACGTCCTGACTTTC. Translation: CAWTGDSGANVLTF.

This clone was detected a few times. Different DNA sequences within this sample yield the same CDR3. V is TRBV3-1 (or the pseudogene TRBV3-2) and J is TRBJ2-2, with D maybe TRBD2 (7 bases). CDR3 length equals 12 residues. Germline values: CDR1 LGHDT, CDR2 YNNKEL (reference sequence). V was trimmed by 11 bases and J by 6 bases, leaving 13 bases between them. The CDR3 coding sequence is TGTGCCTCGAGGGGGGGTCCCGGGGAGCTGTTTTTT. It yields the protein CASRGGPGELFF.

The CDR3 loop reads CASSLAGLSPLHF. Written as DNA, the CDR3 is TGCGCCAGCAGCTTGGCCGGACTTTCACCCCTCCACTTT. The rearrangement joins TRBV5-1 to TRBJ1-6, with D unresolved. The germline gives CDR1 SGHRS, CDR2 YFSETQ. CDR3 length: 13 amino acids. V was trimmed by 0 bases and J by 9 bases, leaving 7 bases between them.

About this clone: This sample includes further DNA sequences coding for the same CDR3. V gene TRBV27 combines with J gene TRBJ2-7; 7 nucleotides align to TRBD1. V lost 3 bases, J lost 4 bases, and 6 bases stayed unmatched. CDR1 is MNHEY, CDR2 SMNVEV, per germline (reference sequence). This CDR3 is 14 amino acids long. CDR3 amino acids: CASSLAGGPYEQYF. The CDR3 coding sequence is TGTGCCAGCAGTTTGGCAGGGGGACCTTACGAGCAGTACTTC.

This rearrangement joins TRBV5-6 to TRBJ2-5; TRBD1 matches 10 bases. J was trimmed by 2 bases and V by 2 bases; bases with no gene match: 3. The CDR3 consists of 15 residues. The germline CDR1 and CDR2 sequences are SGHDT and YYEEEE. The CDR3 DNA reads TGTGCCAGCAGCTTCCGGACAGGGGGACAAGAGACCCAGTACTTC. This gives the protein CASSFRTGGQETQYF.

The CDR3 bases are TGTGCCAGCAGCTTCCCCCGGACAGTTAGGCCCCAAGCTAACTATGGCTACACCTTC. It specifies CASSFPRTVRPQANYGYTF. The chain links TRBV7-6 to TRBJ1-2; possibly TRBD1 for D (6 bases). The CDR3 has 19 amino acids. V was pared by 3 bases and J by 0 bases, with 23 bases between. Per germline, CDR1 SGHVS and CDR2 FNYEAQ.

This sequence joins TRBV4-2 and TRBJ2-4; TRBD1 agrees at 7 bases. The J segment lost 6 bases and the V segment lost 0 bases, leaving 8 bases of the junction unmatched. Germline-derived CDR1 and CDR2 are LGHNA and YNFKEQ. This CDR3 has 16 residues. The CDR3 loop is CASSQETQGPRNIQYF. DNA for the CDR3: TGTGCCAGCAGCCAAGAGACACAGGGGCCCCGAAACATTCAGTACTTC.

V and J are TRBV3-1 (or the pseudogene TRBV3-2) and TRBJ2-2; maybe TRBD1 (6 bases). The CDR3 has 15 amino acids. Trimming took off 6 bases at V and 5 bases at J, with 16 bases between the two ends. Germline V lookup: CDR1 LGHDT, CDR2 YNNKEL (reference sequence). The CDR3 loop reads CASSRLRQVTGELFF. CDR3 DNA sequence: TGTGCCAGCAGTCGCTTAAGACAGGTTACCGGGGAGCTGTTTTTT.

This chain uses TRBV30 with TRBJ1-1; no reliable D call. Between the trimmed V and J ends, which lost 5 bases and 8 bases, there was a span of 12 bases. The CDR3 consists of 11 residues. Germline values: CDR1 GTSNPN, CDR2 SVGIG (reference sequence). This chain's CDR3 is CAWASRNEAFF. The CDR3, as DNA: TGTGCCTGGGCCTCGAGGAACGAAGCTTTCTTT.

The chain has TRBV27 and TRBJ1-2; 9 nucleotides align to TRBD1. Germline trimming cut 4 bases from V and 5 bases from J; bases unmatched to any gene: 8. CDR3 size: 15 residues. CDR1 MNHEY and CDR2 SMNVEV come from the germline V gene (reference sequence). The CDR3 loop reads CASSSPGQGKYGYTF. Here the CDR3 DNA reads TGTGCCAGCAGTTCGCCCGGACAGGGGAAGTATGGCTACACCTTC.

The V and J genes are TRBV29-1 and TRBJ1-4, with unresolved D. There are 12 residues in the CDR3. Germline V gene data show CDR1 as SQVTM and CDR2 as ANQGSEA. V was shortened by 4 bases and J by 5 bases, with 8 bases between the two germline ends. The CDR3 nucleotides read TGCAGCGTTGTCGGTTACAATGAAAAACTGTTTTTT. Protein product: CSVVGYNEKLFF.

The chain combines TRBV6-5 with TRBJ1-2; 7 positions agree with TRBD1. The CDR3 length is 11 residues. Germline V gene sequence: CDR1 MNHEY, CDR2 SVGAGI. V lost 5 bases and J lost 13; bases outside the gene matches: 7. This CDR3 is CASSPGQVATF. The CDR3 coding sequence is TGTGCCAGCAGTCCCGGACAGGTTGCCACCTTC.